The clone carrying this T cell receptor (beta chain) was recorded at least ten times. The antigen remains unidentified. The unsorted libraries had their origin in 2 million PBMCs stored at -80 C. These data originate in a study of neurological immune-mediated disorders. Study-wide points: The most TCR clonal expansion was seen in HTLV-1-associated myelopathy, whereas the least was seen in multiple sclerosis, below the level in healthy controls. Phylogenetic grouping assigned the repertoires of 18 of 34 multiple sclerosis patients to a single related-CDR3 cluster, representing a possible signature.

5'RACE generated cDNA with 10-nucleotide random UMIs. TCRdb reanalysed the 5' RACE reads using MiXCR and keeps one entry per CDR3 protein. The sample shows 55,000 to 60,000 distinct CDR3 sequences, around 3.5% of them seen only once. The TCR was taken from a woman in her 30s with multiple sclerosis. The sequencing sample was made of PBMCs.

CDR3 in amino acids: CASSLGRRLEEKLFF. For the CDR3, the DNA is TGTGCCAGCAGCTTGGGTCGACGCTTGGAGGAAAAACTGTTTTTT. The chain combines TRBV5-5 with TRBJ1-4; D is unclear. Germline V gives CDR1 SGHKS, CDR2 YYEKEE (reference sequence). This CDR3 contains 15 residues. Trimming left V 0 bases short and J 8 bases short, with 14 bases between.